This TCR beta chain was retrieved from a study of CD8+CD57+ T cells in acquired aplastic anemia. Study conclusions and caveats: Some 29 CD8+ CDR3 sequences were shared between patients and controls.

This clonotype has ten or more counts. The antigen is undetermined. The germline V and J ends were trimmed by 11 bases and 0 bases, with 17 bases remaining between them. The germline V gene encodes CDR1 ENHRY and CDR2 SYGVKD. The CDR3 contains 15 residues. The sequenced patients had an expansion of CD8+CD57+ cells seen by flow cytometry. Each patient gave a blood sample that was collected before any therapy had been received. It was genomic DNA that served as the template for profiling TCR beta VDJ and CDR3. TCRdb called the reads again in MiXCR, with one record for every CDR3 protein. Among about 98,000 distinct CDR3 sequences listed, around 62% were seen once.

This TCR came from a human donor with aplastic anemia. This chain joins TRBV10-3 and TRBJ2-4; D is ambiguous. Input material: sorted CD4+, CD8+, or CD8+CD57+ T cells (not recorded which) from PBMCs. CDR3 DNA: TGTGCCTCATCGGGTGATCTAGAAGCCAAAAACATTCAGTACTTC. This encodes CASSGDLEAKNIQYF.